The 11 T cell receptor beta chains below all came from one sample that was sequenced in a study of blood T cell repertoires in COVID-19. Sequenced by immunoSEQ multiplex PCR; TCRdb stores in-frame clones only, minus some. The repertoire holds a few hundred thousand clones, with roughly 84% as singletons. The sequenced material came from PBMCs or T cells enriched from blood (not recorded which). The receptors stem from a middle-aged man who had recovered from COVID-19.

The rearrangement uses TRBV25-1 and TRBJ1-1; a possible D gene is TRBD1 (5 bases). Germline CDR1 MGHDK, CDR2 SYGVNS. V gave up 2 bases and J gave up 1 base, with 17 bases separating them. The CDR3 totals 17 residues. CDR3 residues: CASSEQGIRTGNTEAFF. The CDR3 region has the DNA TGTGCCAGCAGTGAACAGGGTATAAGGACGGGGAACACTGAAGCTTTCTTT.

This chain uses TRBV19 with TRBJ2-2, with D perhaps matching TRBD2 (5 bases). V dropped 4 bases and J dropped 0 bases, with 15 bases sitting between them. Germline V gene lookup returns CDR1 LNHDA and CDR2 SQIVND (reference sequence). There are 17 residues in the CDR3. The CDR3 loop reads CASSSVSARANTGELFF. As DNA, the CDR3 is TGTGCCAGTAGTAGTGTTAGCGCCCGCGCGAACACCGGGGAGCTGTTTTTT.

CDR3 protein: CASSQDKQAVTGELFF. DNA for the CDR3: TGTGCCAGCAGCCAAGATAAACAGGCCGTCACCGGGGAGCTGTTTTTT. The chain recombines TRBV4-2 with TRBJ2-2; the D gene is possibly TRBD1 (5 bases). The CDR3 totals 16 residues. Germline values: CDR1 LGHNA, CDR2 YNFKEQ. V was clipped by 0 bases and J by 4 bases, with 12 bases between them.

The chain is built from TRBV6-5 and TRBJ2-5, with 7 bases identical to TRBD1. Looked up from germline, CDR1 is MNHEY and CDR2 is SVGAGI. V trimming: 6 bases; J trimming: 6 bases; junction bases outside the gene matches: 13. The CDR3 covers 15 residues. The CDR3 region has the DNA TGTGCCAGCAGCCTTGGACAGGCGCGAGGGAAGACCCAGTACTTC. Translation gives CASSLGQARGKTQYF.

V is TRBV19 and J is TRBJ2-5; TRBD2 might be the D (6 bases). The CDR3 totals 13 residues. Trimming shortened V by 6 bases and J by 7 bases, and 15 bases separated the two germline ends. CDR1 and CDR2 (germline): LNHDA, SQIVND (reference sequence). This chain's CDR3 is CASSGGSGGTQYF. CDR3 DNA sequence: TGTGCCAGTAGCGGGGGTTCTGGGGGGACCCAGTACTTC.

The CDR3 coding sequence is TGTGCCAGCAGTTTATTAGCACAGGGGGCGCAGAGGGGGTACGAGCAGTACTTC. Its protein product is CASSLLAQGAQRGYEQYF. The chain carries TRBV27 and TRBJ2-7; 9 nucleotides align to TRBD1. This CDR3 has 18 amino acids. The ends lost 1 base at V and 4 bases at J; junction bases unmatched: 14. The germline CDR1 and CDR2 sequences are MNHEY and SMNVEV (reference sequence).

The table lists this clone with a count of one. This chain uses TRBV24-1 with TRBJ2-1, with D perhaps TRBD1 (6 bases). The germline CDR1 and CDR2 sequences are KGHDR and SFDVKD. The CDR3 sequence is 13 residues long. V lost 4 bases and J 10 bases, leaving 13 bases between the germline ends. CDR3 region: CATSDWDKPEQFF. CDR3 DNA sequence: TGTGCCACCAGTGACTGGGACAAGCCGGAGCAGTTCTTC.

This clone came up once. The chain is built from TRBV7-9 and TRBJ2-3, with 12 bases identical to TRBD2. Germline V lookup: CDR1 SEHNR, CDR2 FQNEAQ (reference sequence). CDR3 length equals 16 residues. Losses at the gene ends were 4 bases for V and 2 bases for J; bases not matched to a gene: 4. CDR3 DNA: TGTGCCAGCAGCTCTAGCGGGGGGGCCAACACAGATACGCAGTATTTT. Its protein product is CASSSSGGANTDTQYF.

The CDR3 loop is CASSLGTAMNTEAFF. CDR3 sequence (DNA): TGTGCCAGCAGCTTAGGGACAGCTATGAACACTGAAGCTTTCTTT. V and J are TRBV11-2 and TRBJ1-1; D possibly corresponds to TRBD1 (6 bases). Trimming removed 1 base from V and 0 bases from J, with 9 bases in between. The germline V gene has CDR1 SGHAT and CDR2 FQNNGV. The CDR3 covers 15 residues.

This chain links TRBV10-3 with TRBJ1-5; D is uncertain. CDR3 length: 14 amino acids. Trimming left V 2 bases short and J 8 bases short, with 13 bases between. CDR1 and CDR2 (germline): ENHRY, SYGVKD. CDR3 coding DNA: TGTGCCATCAGTGAGGATGGGCGCTCGGAGCCCCAGCATTTT. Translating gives CAISEDGRSEPQHF.

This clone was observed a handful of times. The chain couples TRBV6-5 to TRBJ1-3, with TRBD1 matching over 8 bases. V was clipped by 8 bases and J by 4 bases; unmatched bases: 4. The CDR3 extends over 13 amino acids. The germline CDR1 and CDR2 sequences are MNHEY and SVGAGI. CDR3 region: CASEQGVGNTIYF. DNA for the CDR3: TGTGCCAGCGAACAGGGGGTAGGAAACACCATATATTTT.